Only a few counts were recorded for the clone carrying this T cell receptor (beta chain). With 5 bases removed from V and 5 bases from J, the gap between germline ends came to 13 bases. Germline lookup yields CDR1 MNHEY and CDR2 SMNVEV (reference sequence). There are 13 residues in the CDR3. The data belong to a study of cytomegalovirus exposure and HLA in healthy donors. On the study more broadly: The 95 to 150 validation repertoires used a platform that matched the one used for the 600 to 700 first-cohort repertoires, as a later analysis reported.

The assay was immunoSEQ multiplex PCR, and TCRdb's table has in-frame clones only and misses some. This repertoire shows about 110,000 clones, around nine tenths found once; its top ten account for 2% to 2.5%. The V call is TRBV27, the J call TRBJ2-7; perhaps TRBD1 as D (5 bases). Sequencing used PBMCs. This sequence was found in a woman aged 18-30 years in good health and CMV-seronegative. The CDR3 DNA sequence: TGTGCCAGCAGTCCCTCGACAGTGGACGAGCAGTACTTC. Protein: CASSPSTVDEQYF.